This T cell receptor (beta chain) was identified in a study of identical twins. Healthy Caucasians supplied all donations. TCRdb fed the 5' RACE reads into MiXCR, producing one record per CDR3 protein. This sample has 460,000 or so distinct CDR3 sequences, with 13% to 15% found just once. This CDR3 has 18 amino acids. The germline V gene encodes CDR1 SGHDT and CDR2 YYEEEE. V gave up 2 bases and J gave up 4 bases; unmatched junction bases: 12. Separately, the same data were catalogued under a study of yellow fever vaccine responses in identical twins.

This chain links TRBV5-6 with TRBJ2-2; 9 nucleotides match TRBD2. Sequencing was done on a sample of CD4+ T cells sorted from blood. The receptor comes from a woman in her late teens or twenties in good health. Here the CDR3 reads CASSFLASGIWATGELFF. The CDR3 coding sequence is TGTGCCAGCAGCTTTCTGGCTAGCGGGATATGGGCCACCGGGGAGCTGTTTTTT.